This T cell receptor beta chain was documented in a study of T cells in tuberculosis (dated by TCRdb to between 2018 and 2020). Some background on the complete study: The study combined CD1B tetramers and high-throughput TCR immunosequencing to characterize T cells specific for the mycobacterial lipid antigen glucose monomycolate (GMM). In a South African clinical cohort, IGRA-negative adolescents, IGRA-positive adolescents with latent tuberculosis and adults with active tuberculosis were compared, with nine to ten people in each group. General study outcomes and caveats: Clinical samples were selected based on the availability of cryopreserved specimens, with adults included as active tuberculosis cases and adolescents included as controls. Compared with IGRA-negative controls, TCR-alpha repertoires from active tuberculosis had smaller mean NN-distances to GMM-specific TCRs, which suggests that these TCRs underwent clonal expansion. Using GEM motif frequencies, a classifier achieved 65% to 75% accuracy, whereas a classifier built on the diverse GMM-specific repertoire got to 87% accuracy (AUROC over 0.8). The smaller NN-distances in active tuberculosis patients were driven in part by shorter CDR3-alpha lengths, while the difference seen for TCR-beta was not statistically significant.

TCR libraries were generated with the immunoSEQ multiplex PCR assay, using TCR-beta and/or TCR-alpha/delta assays for each sample. The amplified TCR libraries were sequenced on the Illumina high-throughput platform. As for the authors' bioinformatics: Clustering and dimensionality reduction were performed using pairwise TCRdist distances among GMM-specific receptors from ex vivo sorted or in vitro expanded T cells. The score assigned to each clinical repertoire was mean NN-distance, meaning the average TCRdist to the nearest 10% of tetramer-positive reference sequences. GEM TCR motif frequency was calculated as the fraction of unique TCRs that matched known GEM sequences by V/J usage and CDR3 length. Active tuberculosis was classified by linear discriminant analysis with leave-one-out cross-validation, implemented in scikit-learn. The source is immuneACCESS, and TCRdb retained only in-frame sequences with V and J called. Part of the clones is not carried over; for the studies checked, unresolved V genes explain less than half of this, and the remainder is unexplained. V, J and clone size were drawn from that table, and D and trimming were deduced from the DNA. The sample includes 20,000 to 25,000 clones, with around 97% observed a single time. The top ten clones comprise 6% to 6.5% of the sample.

Reading from cysteine to phenylalanine, the CDR3 counts 15 amino acids. The CDR3 DNA has 45 bases and is translated from base 1. From a lookup of the germline V gene, CDR1 and CDR2 are SGHNT and YENEEA. At study entry, adolescents were screened for latent tuberculosis infection using a tuberculin skin test and the QuantiFERON-TB GOLD In-Tube IGRA. Immunosequencing of unsorted cryopreserved PBMC covered, on average, roughly 93,000 T cells per clinical donor. Eleven high schools in the Worcester region of the Western Cape, South Africa, served as enrollment sites for adolescents aged 12 to 18 years. Roughly 10 adolescents infected with M. tuberculosis and approximately ten uninfected adolescents were chosen and matched for age and sex. PBMC from adolescents were isolated by density centrifugation from freshly drawn heparinized blood and were then cryopreserved. Notes on this clone: No antigen is known for it. A junction boundary mismatches the germline segment, possibly from a read error.

The TCR comes from a donor between 10 and 29 years old with latent tuberculosis or without tuberculosis infection. The rearranged segments are TRBV11-3 and TRBJ2-7; no confident D gene assignment can be made. Specimen: PBMCs. The CDR3 protein sequence reads: CASSFARTPSHEQYF. The DNA reads as follows: TGTGCCAGCAGCTTTGCCCGTACTCCCTCCCACGAGCAGTACTTC.